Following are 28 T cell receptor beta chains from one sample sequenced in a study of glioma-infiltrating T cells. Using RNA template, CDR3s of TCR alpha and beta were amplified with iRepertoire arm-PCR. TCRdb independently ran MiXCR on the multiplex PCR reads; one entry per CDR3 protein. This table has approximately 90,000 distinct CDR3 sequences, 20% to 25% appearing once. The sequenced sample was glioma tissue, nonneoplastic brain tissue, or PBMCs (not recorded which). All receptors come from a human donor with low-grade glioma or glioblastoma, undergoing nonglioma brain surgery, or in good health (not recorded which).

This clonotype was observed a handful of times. CDR3 loop: CASGRRTSANNEQFF. The CDR3 region has the DNA TGTGCTAGTGGTCGACGGACTAGCGCTAACAATGAGCAGTTCTTC. The rearrangement uses TRBV12-5 and TRBJ2-1; 9 bases are shared with TRBD2. This CDR3 has 15 residues. Germline values: CDR1 LGHNT, CDR2 FRNRAP. After removal of 5 bases from V and 5 bases from J, the junction contained 7 bases not matched to a gene.

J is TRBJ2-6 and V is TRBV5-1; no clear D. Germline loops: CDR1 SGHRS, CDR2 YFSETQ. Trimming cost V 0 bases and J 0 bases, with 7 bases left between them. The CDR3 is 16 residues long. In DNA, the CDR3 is TGCGCCAGCAGCTTGGTGACGGTCTCTGGGGCCAACGTCCTGACTTTC. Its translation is CASSLVTVSGANVLTF.

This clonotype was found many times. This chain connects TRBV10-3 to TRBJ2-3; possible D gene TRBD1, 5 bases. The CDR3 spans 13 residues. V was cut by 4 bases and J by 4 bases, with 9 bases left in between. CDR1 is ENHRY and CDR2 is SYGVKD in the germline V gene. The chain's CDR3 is CAISGQGSDTQYF. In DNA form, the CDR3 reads TGTGCCATCAGTGGGCAGGGATCAGATACGCAGTATTTT.

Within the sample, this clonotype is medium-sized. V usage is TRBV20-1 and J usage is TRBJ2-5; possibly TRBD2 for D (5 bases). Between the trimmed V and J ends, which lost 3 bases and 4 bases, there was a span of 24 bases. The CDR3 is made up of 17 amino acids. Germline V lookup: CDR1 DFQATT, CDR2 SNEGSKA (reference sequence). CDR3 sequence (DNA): TGCAGTGCTAGTCCATTCCTGGGATTCCGGGAAGGAGAGACCCAGTACTTC. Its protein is CSASPFLGFREGETQYF.

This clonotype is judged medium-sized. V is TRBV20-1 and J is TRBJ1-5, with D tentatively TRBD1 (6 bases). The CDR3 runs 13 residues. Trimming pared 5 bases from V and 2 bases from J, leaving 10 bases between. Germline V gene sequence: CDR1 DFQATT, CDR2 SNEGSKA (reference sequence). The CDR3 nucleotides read TGCAGTGCTGTACAGGGCGGCAATCAGCCCCAGCATTTT. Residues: CSAVQGGNQPQHF.

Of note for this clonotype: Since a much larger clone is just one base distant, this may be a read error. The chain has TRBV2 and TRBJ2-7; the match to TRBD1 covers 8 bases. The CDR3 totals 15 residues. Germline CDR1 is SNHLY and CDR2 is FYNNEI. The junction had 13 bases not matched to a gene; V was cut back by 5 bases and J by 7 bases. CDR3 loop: CASSQDRGSYNEQYF. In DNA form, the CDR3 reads TGTGCCAGCAGTCAAGACAGGGGCTCCTACAATGAGCAGTACTTC.

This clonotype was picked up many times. CDR3: CASSTSGTRGYEQYF. CDR3 DNA sequence: TGTGCCAGTAGTACCTCAGGGACTAGAGGCTACGAGCAGTACTTC. The chain has TRBV19 and TRBJ2-7, with 8 positions matching TRBD2. Germline CDR1 and CDR2: LNHDA and SQIVND (reference sequence). The junction had 8 bases not matched to a gene; V was cut back by 4 bases and J by 3 bases. The CDR3 spans 15 residues.

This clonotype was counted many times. CDR3 nucleotides: TGTGCCAGCAGTGAGCAGGGAGGCTCCTACAATGAGCAGTTCTTC. It yields the protein CASSEQGGSYNEQFF. The gene calls are TRBV2 and TRBJ2-1, with D possibly being TRBD2 (6 bases). Trimming stripped 3 bases from V and 0 bases from J, with 9 bases between. CDR1 and CDR2 (germline): SNHLY, FYNNEI. The CDR3 has 15 amino acids.

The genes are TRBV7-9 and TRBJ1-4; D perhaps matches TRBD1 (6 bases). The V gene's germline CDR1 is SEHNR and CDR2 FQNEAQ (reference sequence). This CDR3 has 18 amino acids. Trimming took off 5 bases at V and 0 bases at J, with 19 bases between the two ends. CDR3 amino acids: CASSRTGAGPATNEKLFF. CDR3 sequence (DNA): TGTGCCAGCAGCCGTACGGGGGCAGGCCCTGCAACTAATGAAAAACTGTTTTTT. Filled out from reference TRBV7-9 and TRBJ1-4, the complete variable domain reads DTGVSQNPRHKITKRGQNVTFRCDPISEHNRLYWYRQTLGQGPEFLTYFQNEAQLEKSRLLSDRFSAERPKGSFSTLEIQRTEQGDSAMYLCASSRTGAGPATNEKLFFGSGTQLSVL.

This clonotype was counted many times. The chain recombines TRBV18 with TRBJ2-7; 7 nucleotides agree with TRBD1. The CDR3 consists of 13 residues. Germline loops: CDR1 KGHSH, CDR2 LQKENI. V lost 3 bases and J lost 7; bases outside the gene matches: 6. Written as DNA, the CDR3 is TGTGCCAGCTCACCCGGGACAGTCGGAGAGCAGTACTTC. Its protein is CASSPGTVGEQYF.

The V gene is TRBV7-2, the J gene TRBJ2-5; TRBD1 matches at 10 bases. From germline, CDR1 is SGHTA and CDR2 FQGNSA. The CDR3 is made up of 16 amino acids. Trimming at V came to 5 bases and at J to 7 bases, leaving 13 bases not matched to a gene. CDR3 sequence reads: CASSAARDRGWGTQYF. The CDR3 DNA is TGTGCCAGCAGCGCGGCCCGGGACAGGGGCTGGGGGACCCAGTACTTC.

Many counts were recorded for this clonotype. CDR3 DNA: TGTGCCAGCAGTTCTCCTCGTAGGGGGGCGTCCGGAAACACCATATATTTT. Translation gives CASSSPRRGASGNTIYF. The V gene is TRBV6-1, the J gene TRBJ1-3, with D possibly TRBD1 on 6 matching bases. Trimming took off 5 bases at V and 4 bases at J, with 21 bases between the two ends. The germline V gene encodes CDR1 MNHNS and CDR2 SASEGT. This CDR3 contains 17 residues.

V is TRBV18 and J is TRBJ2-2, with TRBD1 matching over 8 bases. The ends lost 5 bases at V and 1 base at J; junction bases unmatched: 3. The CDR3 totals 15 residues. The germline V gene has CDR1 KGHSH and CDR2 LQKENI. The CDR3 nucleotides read TGTGCCAGCTCAACCGGGACAGGGAACACCGGGGAGCTGTTTTTT. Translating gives CASSTGTGNTGELFF. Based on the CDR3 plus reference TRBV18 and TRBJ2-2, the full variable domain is NAGVMQNPRHLVRRRGQEARLRCSPMKGHSHVYWYRQLPEEGLKFMVYLQKENIIDESGMPKERFSAEFPKEGPSILRIQQVVRGDSAAYFCASSTGTGNTGELFFGEGSRLTVL.

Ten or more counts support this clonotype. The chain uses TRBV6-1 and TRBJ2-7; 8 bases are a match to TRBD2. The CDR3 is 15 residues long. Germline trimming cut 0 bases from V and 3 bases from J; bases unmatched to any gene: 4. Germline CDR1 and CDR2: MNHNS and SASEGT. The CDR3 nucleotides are TGTGCCAGCAGTGAAGCATTAGCGGGAAGCTACGAGCAGTACTTC. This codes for CASSEALAGSYEQYF.

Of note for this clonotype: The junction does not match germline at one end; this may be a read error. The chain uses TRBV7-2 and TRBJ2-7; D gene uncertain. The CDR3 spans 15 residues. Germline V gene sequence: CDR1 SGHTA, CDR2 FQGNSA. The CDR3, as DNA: TGTGCCATCAGCTTAGAGTCTGGGATACGTCTCGAGCAGTACTTC. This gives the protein CAISLESGIRLEQYF.

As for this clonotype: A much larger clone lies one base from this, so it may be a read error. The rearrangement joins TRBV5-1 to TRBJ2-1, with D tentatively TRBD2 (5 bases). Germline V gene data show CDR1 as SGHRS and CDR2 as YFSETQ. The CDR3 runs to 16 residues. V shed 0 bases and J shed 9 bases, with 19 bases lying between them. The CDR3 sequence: CASSLDWPGGNGEQFF. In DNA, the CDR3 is TGCGCCAGCAGCTTGGATTGGCCAGGAGGCAATGGTGAGCAGTTCTTC.

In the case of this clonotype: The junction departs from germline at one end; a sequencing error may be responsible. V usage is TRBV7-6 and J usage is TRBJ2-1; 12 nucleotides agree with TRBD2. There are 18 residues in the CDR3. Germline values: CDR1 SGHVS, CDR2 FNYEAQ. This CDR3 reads CASSLRLAGVSSYNEKFF. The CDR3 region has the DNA TGTGCCAGCAGCTTACGACTAGCGGGAGTGAGCTCCTACAATGAGAAGTTCTTC.

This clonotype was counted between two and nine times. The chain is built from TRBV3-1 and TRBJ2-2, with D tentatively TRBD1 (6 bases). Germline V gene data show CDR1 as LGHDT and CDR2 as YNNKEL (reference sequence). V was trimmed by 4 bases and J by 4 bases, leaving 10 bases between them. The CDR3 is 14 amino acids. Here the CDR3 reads CASSLGHLTGELFF. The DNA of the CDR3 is TGTGCCAGCAGCCTGGGACACCTCACCGGGGAGCTGTTTTTT.

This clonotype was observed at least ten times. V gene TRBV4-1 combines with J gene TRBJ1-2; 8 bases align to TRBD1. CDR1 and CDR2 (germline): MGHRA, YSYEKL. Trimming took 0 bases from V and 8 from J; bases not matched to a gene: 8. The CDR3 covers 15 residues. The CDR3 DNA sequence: TGCGCCAGCAGCCAAGATCGAGGGGCAGGGGGCGGCTACACCTTC. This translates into CASSQDRGAGGGYTF.

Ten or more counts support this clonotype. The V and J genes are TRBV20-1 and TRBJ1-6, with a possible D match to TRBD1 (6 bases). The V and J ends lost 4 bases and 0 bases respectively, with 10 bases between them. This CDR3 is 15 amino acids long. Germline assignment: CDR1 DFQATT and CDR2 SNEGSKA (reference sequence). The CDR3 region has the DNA TGCAGTGCTATGAGGGGGAGCTCCTATAATTCACCCCTCCACTTT. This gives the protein CSAMRGSSYNSPLHF.

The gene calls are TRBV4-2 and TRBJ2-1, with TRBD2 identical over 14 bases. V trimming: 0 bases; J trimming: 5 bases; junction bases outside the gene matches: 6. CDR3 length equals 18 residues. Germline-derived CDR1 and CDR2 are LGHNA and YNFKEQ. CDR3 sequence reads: CASSQEWTSGGWDNEQFF. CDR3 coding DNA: TGTGCCAGCAGCCAAGAATGGACTAGCGGGGGGTGGGACAATGAGCAGTTCTTC.

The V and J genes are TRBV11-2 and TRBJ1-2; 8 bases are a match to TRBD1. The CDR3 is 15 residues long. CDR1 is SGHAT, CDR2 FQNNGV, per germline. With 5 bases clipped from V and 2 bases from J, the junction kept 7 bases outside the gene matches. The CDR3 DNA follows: TGTGCCAGCAGCGCGCCAGGGGGCAGGAACTATGGCTACACCTTC. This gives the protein CASSAPGGRNYGYTF.

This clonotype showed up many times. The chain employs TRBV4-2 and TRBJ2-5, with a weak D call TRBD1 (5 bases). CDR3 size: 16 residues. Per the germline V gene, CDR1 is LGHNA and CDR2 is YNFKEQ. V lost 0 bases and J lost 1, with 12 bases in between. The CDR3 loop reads CASSQDWGGSQETQYF. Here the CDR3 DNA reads TGTGCCAGCAGCCAAGATTGGGGCGGTTCCCAAGAGACCCAGTACTTC.

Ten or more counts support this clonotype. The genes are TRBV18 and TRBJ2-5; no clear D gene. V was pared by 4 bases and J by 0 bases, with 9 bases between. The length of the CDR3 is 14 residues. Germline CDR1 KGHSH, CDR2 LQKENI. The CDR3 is CASSRLTDQETQYF. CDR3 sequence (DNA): TGTGCCAGCTCACGACTGACGGACCAAGAGACCCAGTACTTC.

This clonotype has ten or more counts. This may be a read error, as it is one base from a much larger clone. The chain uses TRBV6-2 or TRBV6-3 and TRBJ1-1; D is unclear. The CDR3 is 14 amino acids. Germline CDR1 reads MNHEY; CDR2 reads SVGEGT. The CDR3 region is CVSSRSGLNTEAFF. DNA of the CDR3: TGTGTCAGCAGTAGATCGGGGTTGAACACTGAAGCTTTCTTT.

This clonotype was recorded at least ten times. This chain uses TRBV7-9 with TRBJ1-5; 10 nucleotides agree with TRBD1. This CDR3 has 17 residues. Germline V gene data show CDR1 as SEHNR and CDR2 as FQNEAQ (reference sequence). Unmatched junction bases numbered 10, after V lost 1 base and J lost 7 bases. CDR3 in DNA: TGTGCCAGCAGCTTAGGAGGTGGGGGGACAGGGGCCCAGCCCCAGCATTTT. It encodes CASSLGGGGTGAQPQHF.

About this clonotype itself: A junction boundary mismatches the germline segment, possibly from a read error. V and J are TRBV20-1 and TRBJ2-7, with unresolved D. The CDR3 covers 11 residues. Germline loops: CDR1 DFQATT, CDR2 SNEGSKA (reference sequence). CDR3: CSATNSSEQSF. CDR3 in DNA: TGCAGTGCTACCAACTCCTCCGAGCAGTCCTTC.

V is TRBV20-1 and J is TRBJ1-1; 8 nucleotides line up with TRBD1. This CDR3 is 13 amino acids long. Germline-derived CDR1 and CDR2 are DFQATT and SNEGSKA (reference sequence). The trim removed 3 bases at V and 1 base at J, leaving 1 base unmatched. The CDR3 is CSARQGANTEAFF. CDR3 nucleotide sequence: TGCAGTGCTAGGCAGGGGGCGAACACTGAAGCTTTCTTT.